A selection of T cell receptor beta chains follows, all from one sample in a study of blood T cell repertoires in COVID-19. Libraries were prepared by immunoSEQ multiplex PCR; TCRdb keeps only in-frame clonotypes and omits some of them. Altogether tens of thousands of clones are present, just over 85% being singletons, with the ten largest covering approximately 1.9%. The sequenced sample consisted of peripheral blood. The receptor set was obtained from an elderly woman with active or convalescent COVID-19. Each CDR3 is given without its conserved first and last residue. The D gene is left open where the match is weak.

d_call | j_call | v_call | cdr3_aa
. | TRBJ2-7 | TRBV5-6 | ASSSLSRGGSYEQY
TRBD2 | TRBJ2-5 | TRBV6-2/TRBV6-3 | ASSRWTSGRGETQY
. | TRBJ2-1 | TRBV4-2 | ASSQDFPLYYNEQF
. | TRBJ1-2 | TRBV5-1 | ASSLSGGQTNYGYT
. | TRBJ2-5 | TRBV4-1 | ASSQEFISGTQY
. | TRBJ1-1 | TRBV18 | ASSYGTEAF
. | TRBJ2-1 | TRBV5-1 | ASSLAEASSYNEQF
. | TRBJ1-6 | TRBV30 | AWTPGTYNSPLH
TRBD2 | TRBJ2-2 | TRBV5-1 | ASSVLAGGVTGELF
. | TRBJ1-1 | TRBV15 | ATSRDAGKAF
. | TRBJ2-7 | TRBV12-3/TRBV12-4 | ASTPGGEQY
. | TRBJ1-1 | TRBV5-1 | ASSPTHGGAKDTEAF
TRBD1 | TRBJ1-2 | TRBV4-3 | ASSQDQGQGTRRYT
. | TRBJ1-3 | TRBV7-2 | ASSPGVTAGNTIY
TRBD1 | TRBJ1-2 | TRBV19 | ASTPTGENYGYT
TRBD1 | TRBJ1-4 | TRBV9 | ASSLGTGGAEKLF
TRBD2 | TRBJ2-1 | TRBV25-1 | ASSSTSGPYNEQF
. | TRBJ1-5 | TRBV6-2/TRBV6-3 | ASSSQDIGDQPQH
. | TRBJ2-6 | TRBV24-1 | ATSDHRVGGANVLT
TRBD2 | TRBJ2-1 | TRBV10-3 | AISGGLAGAIDYNEQF
. | TRBJ1-5 | TRBV18 | ASSPMSENGNQPQH
TRBD1 | TRBJ1-1 | TRBV5-1 | ASTWTGNTEAF
. | TRBJ2-3 | TRBV5-1 | ASSSDPGTDTQY
. | TRBJ1-2 | TRBV7-2 | ASSLGQANYGYT
TRBD1 | TRBJ1-4 | TRBV30 | AWSTTGATNEKLF
TRBD2 | TRBJ2-3 | TRBV24-1 | ATSDPTSGSADTQY
TRBD1 | TRBJ1-2 | TRBV7-8 | ASSLQPDRVFGGYT
. | TRBJ1-2 | TRBV29-1 | SVAVSYGYT
. | TRBJ2-3 | TRBV5-8 | ASSYTGTDTQY
TRBD2 | TRBJ2-1 | TRBV2 | ASSGLAGEQF
. | TRBJ2-2 | TRBV7-3 | ASSSRAGYGTGELF
. | TRBJ2-3 | TRBV10-1 | ASRRDKKTDTQY
. | TRBJ1-2 | TRBV10-2 | ASSEYFSGYT
. | TRBJ2-7 | TRBV4-2 | ASSQTYPGQIYEQY
TRBD1 | TRBJ2-7 | TRBV7-9 | ASSSTRDSFYEQY
TRBD2 | TRBJ2-3 | TRBV7-3 | ASSPGTSGTDTQY
. | TRBJ2-2 | TRBV10-3 | AIRSVANTGELF
TRBD1 | TRBJ1-1 | TRBV9 | ASSGGETGVLNTEAF
TRBD1 | TRBJ2-1 | TRBV19 | ASRARQGGVEQF
. | TRBJ1-2 | TRBV7-2 | ASSYRRDLDGYT
. | TRBJ1-4 | TRBV6-6 | ASSYGGGREKLF
. | TRBJ2-2 | TRBV7-3 | ASSLRAGELF
TRBD2 | TRBJ2-6 | TRBV5-1 | ASSLRAGGLRSNVLT